One sample yielded the 8 T cell receptor beta chains listed below, sequenced in a study of patients and donors after allogeneic stem cell transplantation (dated by TCRdb to about 2020). Library method: RT-PCR. The sequencer was a NextSeq 550. TCRdb's own reprocessing of the public reads used fastp at Q25 and MiXCR and kept productive beta chains. A single entry per CDR3 protein holds the most common genes and DNA from its merged rows. A total of about 70,000 distinct CDR3 sequences appear in this sample, approximately 26% of them only once. The ten largest clones take up about 25% of the sample. The specimen was blood, either unsorted or a sorted T cell fraction (not recorded which). The receptor source for this set is a human donor who was either an allogeneic HSCT recipient or a stem cell or donor lymphocyte infusion donor (not recorded which). It is not recorded whose cells these are; they may come from a transplant donor.

On this clonotype: The germline gene is not matched at one end of the junction; a read error may be the cause. The chain carries TRBV7-9 and TRBJ1-3; the D gene is possibly TRBD1 (6 bases). The CDR3 contains 15 residues. Germline loops: CDR1 SEHNR, CDR2 FQNEAQ (reference sequence). Here the CDR3 DNA reads TGTGCCAGCAGCTTAAGTAGGGGGACTGGAAACAGCATATATTTT. Protein product: CASSLSRGTGNSIYF. Full variable domain (missing parts from reference TRBV7-9 and TRBJ1-3): DTGVSQNPRHKITKRGQNVTFRCDPISEHNRLYWYRQTLGQGPEFLTYFQNEAQLEKSRLLSDRFSAERPKGSFSTLEIQRTEQGDSAMYLCASSLSRGTGNSIYFGEGSWLTVV.

The chain links TRBV12-3 or TRBV12-4 to TRBJ2-3; the D is unclear. The V and J ends lost 3 bases and 1 base respectively, with 8 bases between them. This CDR3 has 14 residues. CDR3 protein: CASSFRAGTDTQYF. The CDR3 DNA follows: TGTGCCAGCAGTTTTCGGGCGGGCACAGATACGCAGTATTTT.

V is TRBV6-5 and J is TRBJ2-1; 12 nucleotides line up with TRBD2. Germline V gene data show CDR1 as MNHEY and CDR2 as SVGAGI. With V trimmed by 2 bases and J by 5 bases, 7 bases remained unmatched. This CDR3 has 17 amino acids. The CDR3 region is CASSYTRGLAGNNEQFF. In DNA, the CDR3 is TGTGCCAGCAGTTACACACGCGGACTAGCGGGGAACAATGAGCAGTTCTTC.

This clonotype was detected only a few times. This sequence joins TRBV6-5 and TRBJ2-3; D not resolved. The germline V gene has CDR1 MNHEY and CDR2 SVGAGI. Trimming took off 6 bases at V and 6 bases at J, with 16 bases between the two ends. This CDR3 comprises 14 residues. The DNA of the CDR3 is TGTGCCAGCAGCCTCATAGATCCGACCGATACGCAGTATTTT. Translating it yields CASSLIDPTDTQYF.

The chain employs TRBV15 and TRBJ2-7; 7 bases map to TRBD1. CDR1 is LNHNV, CDR2 YYDKDF, per germline (reference sequence). The CDR3 spans 14 residues. Trimming cost V 4 bases and J 6 bases; bases outside gene matches: 9. CDR3 region: CATSKHRGMSEQYF. The CDR3 nucleotides read TGTGCCACCAGCAAGCACAGGGGAATGTCCGAGCAGTACTTC.

This sequence joins TRBV10-3 and TRBJ1-1; D is perhaps TRBD1 (6 bases). CDR3 length: 13 residues. The V gene lost 7 bases and the J gene lost 1 base, with 10 bases spanning the gap. From germline, CDR1 is ENHRY and CDR2 SYGVKD. The CDR3 reads CAITQTGNTEAFF. CDR3 nucleotide sequence: TGTGCCATCACGCAGACAGGGAACACTGAAGCTTTCTTT.

The chain is built from TRBV6-2 or TRBV6-3 and TRBJ2-7, with TRBD1 identical over 7 bases. This CDR3 is 14 amino acids long. CDR1 is MNHEY, CDR2 SVGEGT, per germline. The J segment lost 3 bases and the V segment lost 4 bases, leaving 6 bases of the junction unmatched. The CDR3, as DNA: TGTGCCAGCAGTTTCGACGGGACAGACTACGAGCAGTACTTC. It codes for CASSFDGTDYEQYF.

This clonotype occurred a few times. The chain carries TRBV27 and TRBJ1-1; no definite D call. The ends were cut back, 5 bases at V and 1 base at J, with 14 bases in the middle. Germline-derived CDR1 and CDR2 are MNHEY and SMNVEV (reference sequence). The CDR3 consists of 15 residues. CDR3 sequence (DNA): TGTGCCAGCAGTCGACTGGGATTGGGGAACACTGAAGCTTTCTTT. Protein product: CASSRLGLGNTEAFF.